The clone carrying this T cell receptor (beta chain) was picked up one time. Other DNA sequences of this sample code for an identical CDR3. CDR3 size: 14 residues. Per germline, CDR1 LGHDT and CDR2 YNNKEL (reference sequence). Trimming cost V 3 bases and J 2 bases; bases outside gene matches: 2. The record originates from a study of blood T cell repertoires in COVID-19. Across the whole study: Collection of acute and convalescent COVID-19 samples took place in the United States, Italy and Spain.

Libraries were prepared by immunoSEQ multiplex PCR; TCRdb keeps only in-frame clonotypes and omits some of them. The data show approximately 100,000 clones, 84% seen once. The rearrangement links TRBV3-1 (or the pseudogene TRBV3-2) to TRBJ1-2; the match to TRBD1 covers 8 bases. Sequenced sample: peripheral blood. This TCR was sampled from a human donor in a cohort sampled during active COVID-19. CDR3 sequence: CASSQGQANYGYTF. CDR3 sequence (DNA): TGTGCCAGCAGCCAGGGACAGGCGAACTATGGCTACACCTTC.